What follows is one TCR beta chain and its context. In the same sample, other DNA sequences code for this CDR3. This CDR3 is 13 amino acids long. The ends were cut back, 6 bases at V and 0 bases at J, with 6 bases in the middle. The data belong to a study of blood T cell repertoires in COVID-19. Repertoires were generated with immunoSEQ multiplex PCR, while TCRdb's copy carries only in-frame clones and drops some. This sample yields about 160,000 clones, of which around 92% are seen a single time; approximately 4.8% belongs to the top ten. V is TRBV12-3 or TRBV12-4 and J is TRBJ1-5; D unresolved. The sample was peripheral blood. This TCR was recovered from a man aged 25 to 40 with COVID-19, enrolled during active disease. The CDR3 sequence is CASSPSSNQPQHF. Written as DNA, the CDR3 is TGTGCCAGCAGCCCTAGTAGCAATCAGCCCCAGCATTTT.